What follows are 13 T cell receptor beta chains derived from one specimen sequenced in a study of shared clonotypes between healthy human individuals. Here immunoSEQ multiplex PCR was the method, and the copy in TCRdb shows in-frame clones only, minus some. There are 180,000 or so clones in the sample; 90% to 95% occur only once, and 0.067% lies in the top ten. The material sequenced was naive CD4+ T cells sorted from blood. As for subset: CD45RA+ positively selected. These TCRs come from a woman aged 30 to 39 in good health.

The rearrangement uses TRBV9 and TRBJ2-3; TRBD2 matches 9 bases. The germline gives CDR1 SGDLS, CDR2 YYNGEE. J lost 4 bases, V lost 2 bases, and 5 bases had no gene match. The length of the CDR3 is 15 residues. The CDR3 region is CASSVSGRGPDTQYF. The CDR3 coding sequence is TGTGCCAGCAGCGTTAGCGGGAGAGGACCAGATACGCAGTATTTT.

CDR3 in DNA: TGTGCCTCGCCCCTAGCGGGAGTATACAATGAGCAGTTCTTC. It yields the protein CASPLAGVYNEQFF. The chain uses TRBV30 and TRBJ2-1, with 10 bases aligning to TRBD2. The germline V gene encodes CDR1 GTSNPN and CDR2 SVGIG (reference sequence). There are 14 residues in the CDR3. With V trimmed by 7 bases and J by 4 bases, 7 bases remained unmatched. The entire variable domain, with the rest obtained from reference TRBV30 and TRBJ2-1, is as follows: SQTIHQWPATLVQPVGSPLSLECTVEGTSNPNLYWYRQAAGRGLQLLFYSVGIGQISSEVPQNLSASRPQDRQFILSSKKLLLSDSGFYLCASPLAGVYNEQFFGPGTRLTVL.

This chain uses TRBV18 with TRBJ1-1, with D hard to call. The germline V gene encodes CDR1 KGHSH and CDR2 LQKENI. The V end lost 3 bases, the J end lost 4 bases, and 18 bases lay between the germline ends. CDR3 length: 16 residues. This CDR3 is CASSPSGTRWGTEAFF. Written as DNA, the CDR3 is TGTGCCAGCTCACCCTCGGGCACAAGGTGGGGCACTGAAGCTTTCTTT.

This clone showed up just once. This rearrangement joins TRBV4-2 to TRBJ2-1; 11 nucleotides line up with TRBD1. The ends lost 0 bases at V and 6 bases at J; junction bases unmatched: 4. This CDR3 comprises 16 residues. Germline V lookup: CDR1 LGHNA, CDR2 YNFKEQ. This CDR3 is CASSQDPGTGGNEQFF. The CDR3 DNA reads TGTGCCAGCAGCCAAGACCCCGGGACAGGGGGCAATGAGCAGTTCTTC.

This clone was counted between two and nine times. The chain employs TRBV7-3 and TRBJ2-7; 11 bases map to TRBD1. This CDR3 comprises 15 residues. The V gene's germline CDR1 is SGHTA and CDR2 FQGTGA. Trimming took 1 base from V and 4 from J; bases not matched to a gene: 3. This CDR3 reads CASSLRTGGAYEQYF. CDR3 nucleotides: TGTGCCAGCAGCTTAAGGACAGGGGGCGCGTACGAGCAGTACTTC.

The J gene is TRBJ1-4, the V gene TRBV27; TRBD1 agrees at 7 bases. After removal of 3 bases from V and 3 bases from J, the junction contained 1 base not matched to a gene. Germline V gene sequence: CDR1 MNHEY, CDR2 SMNVEV (reference sequence). The CDR3 extends over 14 amino acids. Here the CDR3 DNA reads TGTGCCAGCAGTTTTCAGGGGGCTAATGAAAAACTGTTTTTT. Its translation is CASSFQGANEKLFF. Looking up the rest from reference TRBV27 and TRBJ1-4 gives the full variable domain: EAQVTQNPRYLITVTGKKLTVTCSQNMNHEYMSWYRQDPGLGLRQIYYSMNVEVTDKGDVPEGYKVSRKEKRNFPLILESPSPNQTSLYFCASSFQGANEKLFFGSGTQLSVL.

CDR3 coding DNA: TGTGCCAGCAGGAACACAGGGGGGCCAGATACGCAGTATTTT. Residues: CASRNTGGPDTQYF. The V and J genes are TRBV6-5 and TRBJ2-3; 8 positions agree with TRBD1. Germline trimming cut 6 bases from V and 4 bases from J; bases unmatched to any gene: 6. CDR3 length: 14 residues. The germline gives CDR1 MNHEY, CDR2 SVGAGI.

V and J are TRBV6-1 and TRBJ1-5; D is possibly TRBD1 (5 bases). V lost 8 bases to trimming and J lost 5 bases, with 13 bases between them. CDR3 length: 13 residues. Germline lookup yields CDR1 MNHNS and CDR2 SASEGT. The CDR3: CASGGLNDQPQHF. The CDR3, as DNA: TGTGCCAGCGGGGGACTTAACGATCAGCCCCAGCATTTT.

Here the CDR3 reads CAISEEYQETQYF. CDR3 in DNA: TGTGCCATCAGTGAGGAGTACCAAGAGACCCAGTACTTC. The V call is TRBV10-3, the J call TRBJ2-5; no definite D call. The CDR3 is 13 residues long. V was shortened by 2 bases and J by 0 bases, with 4 bases between the two germline ends. Germline CDR1 ENHRY, CDR2 SYGVKD.

The V and J genes are TRBV29-1 and TRBJ1-2; the match to TRBD1 covers 10 bases. The germline CDR1 and CDR2 sequences are SQVTM and ANQGSEA. With V trimmed by 6 bases and J by 4 bases, 5 bases remained unmatched. The CDR3 consists of 13 residues. The CDR3 loop is CSVDRGYRYGYTF. As DNA, the CDR3 is TGCAGCGTGGACAGGGGGTATCGCTATGGCTACACCTTC.

This clone has only a few counts. The J gene is TRBJ2-7, the V gene TRBV5-5; TRBD2 is a possible D gene (6 bases). Germline CDR1 reads SGHKS; CDR2 reads YYEKEE (reference sequence). The CDR3 sequence is 12 residues long. Trimming shortened V by 4 bases and J by 4 bases, and 9 bases separated the two germline ends. The CDR3 here is CASSPGEYEQYF. The DNA of the CDR3 is TGTGCCAGCAGCCCGGGGGAGTACGAGCAGTACTTC. The full variable domain, its missing parts supplied by reference TRBV5-5 and TRBJ2-7, is DAGVTQSPTHLIKTRGQQVTLRCSPISGHKSVSWYQQVLGQGPQFIFQYYEKEERGRGNFPDRFSARQFPNYSSELNVNALLLGDSALYLCASSPGEYEQYFGPGTRLTVT.

The chain joins TRBV29-1 to TRBJ2-5; D not resolved. V was shortened by 1 base and J by 1 base, with 10 bases between the two germline ends. The CDR3 runs 14 residues. Germline V CDR1 and CDR2: SQVTM, ANQGSEA. This chain's CDR3 is CSVEVARLQETQYF. The CDR3 bases are TGCAGCGTTGAAGTCGCCCGGCTCCAAGAGACCCAGTACTTC. The complete variable domain, with remaining parts taken from reference TRBV29-1 and TRBJ2-5, reads SAVISQKPSRDICQRGTSLTIQCQVDSQVTMMFWYRQQPGQSLTLIATANQGSEATYESGFVIDKFPISRPNLTFSTLTVSNMSPEDSSIYLCSVEVARLQETQYFGPGTRLLVL.

The rearrangement links TRBV18 to TRBJ1-4; D is perhaps TRBD1 (5 bases). Trimming pared 3 bases from V and 7 bases from J, leaving 18 bases between. Per germline, CDR1 KGHSH and CDR2 LQKENI. CDR3 length: 16 residues. The CDR3 here is CASSPSPPQGGEKLFF. The CDR3 nucleotides read TGTGCCAGCTCACCCTCCCCCCCCCAGGGCGGTGAAAAACTGTTTTTT.